The present entry profiles one TCR beta chain with its context. Data came from immunoSEQ multiplex PCR; TCRdb stores just in-frame clones and leaves some out. The table includes 360,000 or so clones, roughly 91% detected once. The CDR3 extends over 16 amino acids. V lost 5 bases and J lost 0; bases outside the gene matches: 7. Germline assignment: CDR1 SGHTA and CDR2 FQGNSA. The data are from a study of blood T cell repertoires in COVID-19. Study in general: The United States, Italy and Spain were the sources of the acute and convalescent COVID-19 samples.

Researchers sorted participants into cohorts using their self-reported clinical history. Recovery meant two consecutive negative NP/OP PCR tests, professional clearance, or resolved symptoms. This sequence joins TRBV7-2 and TRBJ1-1, with 9 bases aligning to TRBD1. The origin of this receptor is a woman aged 25 to 39 who had recovered from COVID-19. The source material was PBMCs or T cells enriched from blood (not recorded which). CDR3 nucleotide sequence: TGTGCCAGCAGCCACAGGGGGCCTAGGTTGAACACTGAAGCTTTCTTT. It is translated as CASSHRGPRLNTEAFF. The whole variable domain, remainder taken from reference TRBV7-2 and TRBJ1-1, is GAGVSQSPSNKVTEKGKDVELRCDPISGHTALYWYRQSLGQGLEFLIYFQGNSAPDKSGLPSDRFSAERTGGSVSTLTIQRTQQEDSAVYLCASSHRGPRLNTEAFFGQGTRLTVV.